This TCR beta chain derives from a study of blood T cell repertoires in COVID-19. Whole-study context: T cells, B-cell-depleted T cells, or PBMCs supplied cDNA or gDNA.

Profiling relied on immunoSEQ multiplex PCR, and the TCRdb table lists in-frame clones only, not all of them. The sample comprises tens of thousands of clones, approximately 74% of which are singletons, and 5% to 8% rests with the top ten. Trimming left V 9 bases short and J 9 bases short, with 15 bases between. This CDR3 contains 13 residues. Germline loops: CDR1 ENHRY, CDR2 SYGVKD. This TCR derives from a man between 50 and 59 years old with COVID-19, enrolled during active disease. The chain carries TRBV10-3 and TRBJ1-6; the D gene is possibly TRBD1 (6 bases). Sequencing was carried out using peripheral blood. As DNA, the CDR3 is TGTGCCATTGCCCAGGGGAATGGTTCACCCCTCCACTTT. Translating it yields CAIAQGNGSPLHF.